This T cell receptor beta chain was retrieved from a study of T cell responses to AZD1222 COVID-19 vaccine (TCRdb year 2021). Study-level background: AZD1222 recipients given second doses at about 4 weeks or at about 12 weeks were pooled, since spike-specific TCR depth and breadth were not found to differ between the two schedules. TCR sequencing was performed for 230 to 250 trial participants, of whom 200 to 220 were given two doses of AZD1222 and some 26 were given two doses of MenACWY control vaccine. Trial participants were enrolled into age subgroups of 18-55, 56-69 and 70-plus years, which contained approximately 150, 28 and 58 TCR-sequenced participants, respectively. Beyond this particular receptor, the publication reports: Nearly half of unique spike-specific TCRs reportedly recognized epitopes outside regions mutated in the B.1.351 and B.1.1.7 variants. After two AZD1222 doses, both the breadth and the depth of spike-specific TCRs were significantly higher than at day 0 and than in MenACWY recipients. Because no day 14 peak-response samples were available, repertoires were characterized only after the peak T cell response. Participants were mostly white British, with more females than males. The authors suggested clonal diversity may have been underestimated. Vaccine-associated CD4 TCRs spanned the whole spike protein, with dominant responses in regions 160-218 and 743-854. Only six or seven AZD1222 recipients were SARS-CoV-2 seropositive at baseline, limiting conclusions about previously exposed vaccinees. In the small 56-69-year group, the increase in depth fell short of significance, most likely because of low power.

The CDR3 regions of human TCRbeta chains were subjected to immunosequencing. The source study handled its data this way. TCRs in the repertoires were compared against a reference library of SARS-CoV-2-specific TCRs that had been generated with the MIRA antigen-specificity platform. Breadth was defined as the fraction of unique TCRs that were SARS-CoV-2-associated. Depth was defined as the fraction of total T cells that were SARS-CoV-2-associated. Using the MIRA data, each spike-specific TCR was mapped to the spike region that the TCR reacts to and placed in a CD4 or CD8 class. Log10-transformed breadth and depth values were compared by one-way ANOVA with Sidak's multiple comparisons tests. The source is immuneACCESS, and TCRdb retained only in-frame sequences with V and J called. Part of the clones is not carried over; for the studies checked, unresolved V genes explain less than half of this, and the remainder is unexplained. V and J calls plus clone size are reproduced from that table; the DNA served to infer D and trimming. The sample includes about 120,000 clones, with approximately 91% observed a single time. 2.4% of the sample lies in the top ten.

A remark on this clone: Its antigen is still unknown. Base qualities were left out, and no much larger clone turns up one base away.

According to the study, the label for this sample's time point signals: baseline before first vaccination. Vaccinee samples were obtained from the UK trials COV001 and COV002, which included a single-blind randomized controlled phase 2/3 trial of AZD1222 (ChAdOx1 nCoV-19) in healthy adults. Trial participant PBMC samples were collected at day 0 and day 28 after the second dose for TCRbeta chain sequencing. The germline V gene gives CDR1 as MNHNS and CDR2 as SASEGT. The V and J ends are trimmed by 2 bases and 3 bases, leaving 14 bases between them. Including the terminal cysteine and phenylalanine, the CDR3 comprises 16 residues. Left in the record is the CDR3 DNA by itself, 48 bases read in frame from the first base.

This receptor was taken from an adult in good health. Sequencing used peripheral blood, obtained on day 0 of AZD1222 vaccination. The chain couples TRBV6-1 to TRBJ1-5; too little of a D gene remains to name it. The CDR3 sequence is CASSELGAGYNQPQHF. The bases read TGTGCCAGCAGTGAATTAGGAGCGGGGTACAATCAGCCCCAGCATTTT.